The TCR beta chain described here comes from a study of blood T cell repertoires in COVID-19. At the level of the study: Donors in the United States, Italy and Spain gave samples during acute or convalescent COVID-19.

In the source study's methods: Counts of nucleated cells, estimated from reference gene primer amplification, were obtained. TCRdb's copy holds only in-frame clones and misses some; the assay was immunoSEQ multiplex PCR. V and J calls and clone size are those listed in that table; D and trimming were worked out from the DNA. This sample carries 55,000 to 75,000 clones, around 87% of them seen once, and the ten largest clones take approximately 8%. From germline, CDR1 is KGHSH and CDR2 LQKENI. With 3 bases clipped from V and 3 bases from J, the junction kept 18 bases outside the gene matches. The CDR3 length is 19 residues.

Sequences were obtained from peripheral blood. The gene calls are TRBV18 and TRBJ2-3; 7 bases map to TRBD1. This receptor was identified in a man in his fifties with active COVID-19. The CDR3 protein is CASSPATGRVGVGTDTQYF. The CDR3 DNA reads as TGTGCCAGCTCACCGGCGACAGGGCGGGTCGGGGTCGGAACAGATACGCAGTATTTT. Together with reference TRBV18 and TRBJ2-3, the CDR3 gives the full variable domain: NAGVMQNPRHLVRRRGQEARLRCSPMKGHSHVYWYRQLPEEGLKFMVYLQKENIIDESGMPKERFSAEFPKEGPSILRIQQVVRGDSAAYFCASSPATGRVGVGTDTQYFGPGTRLTVL.